This TCR beta chain was observed in a study of cytomegalovirus exposure and HLA in healthy donors. Study-level points and caveats: Most TCR beta V segments were productive about 87% or about 30% of the time in an earlier analysis. TCR beta V- and J-gene trimming, according to a later analysis, was linked to a missense DCLRE1C variant. Within a later analysis, the majority of CMV-associated TCR beta chains appeared HLA-restricted.

Trimming left V 3 bases short and J 8 bases short, with 8 bases between. Germline CDR1 is SGHDN and CDR2 is FVKESK. This CDR3 spans 13 amino acids. The table lists this clone with a count of one. Its antigen remains unidentified. Both 60 Vbeta primers and 13 Jbeta primers went into the PCR. Data came from immunoSEQ multiplex PCR; TCRdb stores just in-frame clones and leaves some out. The profile shows approximately 150,000 clones, around 60% of them singletons. This sequence originates from a woman aged 55-75 years in good health and CMV-seropositive. The specimen was PBMCs. The chain has TRBV14 and TRBJ1-6; D is perhaps TRBD1 (5 bases). This chain's CDR3 is CASSHNRHSPLHF. CDR3 nucleotide sequence: TGTGCCAGCAGCCACAACAGGCATTCACCCCTCCACTTT.